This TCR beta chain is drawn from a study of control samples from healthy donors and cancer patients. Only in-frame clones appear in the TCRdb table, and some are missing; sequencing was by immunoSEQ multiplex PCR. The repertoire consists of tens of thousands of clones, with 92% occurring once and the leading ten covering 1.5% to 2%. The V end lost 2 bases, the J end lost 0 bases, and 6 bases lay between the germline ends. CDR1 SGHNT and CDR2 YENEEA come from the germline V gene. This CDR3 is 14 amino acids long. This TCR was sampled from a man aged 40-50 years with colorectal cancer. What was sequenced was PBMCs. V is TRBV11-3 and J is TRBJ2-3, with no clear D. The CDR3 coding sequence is TGTGCCAGCAGCTTAACTGGTAGCACAGATACGCAGTATTTT. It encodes CASSLTGSTDTQYF.